What follows are 17 T cell receptor beta chains derived from one specimen sequenced in a study of T cell repertoires in cytomegalovirus infection. TCRdb re-derived calls from the reads in MiXCR, one entry per CDR3 protein. The sample consists of about 500,000 distinct CDR3 sequences, about 33% of them appearing once. Their target antigens are unknown. The sample here was cultured PBMCs, taken from culture after CMV antigen stimulation. These receptors were obtained from a human donor in good health (CMV status not recorded). Some clones in this sample may be carry-over from other donors' samples.

The CDR3 loop reads CASSPQPRADTQYF. The CDR3 DNA is TGTGCCAGCAGCCCCCAGCCCCGGGCAGATACGCAGTATTTT. V and J are TRBV7-2 and TRBJ2-3; unclear D gene. The ends were cut back, 5 bases at V and 4 bases at J, with 13 bases in the middle. CDR3 length equals 14 residues. Germline V lookup: CDR1 SGHTA, CDR2 FQGNSA.

The rearrangement uses TRBV5-6 and TRBJ2-6; weak D call: TRBD2 (6 bases). Trimming took 4 bases from V and 1 from J, leaving 21 bases between them. CDR1 SGHDT and CDR2 YYEEEE come from the germline V gene. CDR3 length equals 19 residues. The CDR3 nucleotides are TGTGCCAGCAGCCCGGACTGGAGCGGGTCTCGATCTGGGGCCAACGTCCTGACTTTC. This translates into CASSPDWSGSRSGANVLTF.

The chain links TRBV6-1 to TRBJ2-7, with 7 nucleotides matching TRBD1. Germline CDR1 is MNHNS and CDR2 is SASEGT. Trimming cost V 1 base and J 6 bases; bases outside gene matches: 15. This CDR3 has 17 residues. CDR3 sequence reads: CASSEGTYGTEYSEQYF. The DNA for the CDR3 is TGTGCCAGCAGTGAAGGGACCTATGGGACAGAGTATAGCGAGCAGTACTTC.

The gene calls are TRBV5-4 and TRBJ2-3, with D possibly TRBD1 on 5 matching bases. Germline V gene sequence: CDR1 SGHNT, CDR2 YYREEE (reference sequence). The CDR3 contains 17 residues. Trimming took 0 bases from V and 3 from J, leaving 17 bases between them. CDR3 in DNA: TGTGCCAGCAGCTTGGCCTACCAGGGTGGTATTACAGATACGCAGTATTTT. It yields the protein CASSLAYQGGITDTQYF.

Remarks on this clonotype: At one boundary the junction diverges from the germline segment, which might be a read error. V and J are TRBV7-9 and TRBJ1-5; tentatively, D is TRBD1 (5 bases). Germline CDR1 is SEHNR and CDR2 is FQNEAQ (reference sequence). This CDR3 region has 12 residues. CDR3 DNA sequence: TGCGTGGGGCAGACTAACAATCAGCCCCAGCATTTT. Amino acids: CVGQTNNQPQHF.

V usage is TRBV27 and J usage is TRBJ2-3, with D hard to call. Germline V gene lookup returns CDR1 MNHEY and CDR2 SMNVEV (reference sequence). Trimming shortened V by 5 bases and J by 7 bases, and 13 bases separated the two germline ends. The CDR3 is 13 amino acids. This CDR3 is CASSSGSRNTQYF. In DNA form, the CDR3 reads TGTGCCAGCAGTAGTGGCAGCAGAAATACGCAGTATTTT.

The chain joins TRBV11-3 to TRBJ1-3; D ambiguous. V lost 8 bases to trimming and J lost 0 bases, with 11 bases between them. The CDR3 runs to 14 residues. Germline lookup yields CDR1 SGHNT and CDR2 YENEEA. CDR3 DNA sequence: TGTGCCAGCGTGCCTTCCCACTCTGGAAACACCATATATTTT. Amino acid sequence: CASVPSHSGNTIYF.

The genes are TRBV7-9 and TRBJ1-1; D is uncertain. The CDR3 runs 13 residues. CDR1 and CDR2 (germline): SEHNR, FQNEAQ (reference sequence). V lost 1 base and J 5 bases, leaving 8 bases between the germline ends. As DNA, the CDR3 is TGTGCCAGCAGCTTAGTACAGCGGACTGAAGCTTTCTTT. Amino acids: CASSLVQRTEAFF.

This rearrangement joins TRBV20-1 to TRBJ1-5, with no clear D. This CDR3 has 15 amino acids. The V gene lost 0 bases and the J gene lost 0 bases, with 9 bases spanning the gap. The germline CDR1 and CDR2 sequences are DFQATT and SNEGSKA (reference sequence). Here the CDR3 reads CSARELGNSNQPQHF. The CDR3 nucleotides are TGCAGTGCTAGAGAGTTGGGGAATAGCAATCAGCCCCAGCATTTT.

This clonotype came up many times. V and J are TRBV12-3 or TRBV12-4 and TRBJ2-6; D is ambiguous. Trimming stripped 3 bases from V and 2 bases from J, with 17 bases between. There are 18 residues in the CDR3. The CDR3 sequence: CASSFGRTVKPGANVLTF. CDR3 DNA: TGTGCCAGCAGTTTTGGTCGAACAGTTAAGCCTGGGGCCAACGTCCTGACTTTC.

CDR3 loop: CASSLWDRTTDTQYF. CDR3 coding DNA: TGTGCCAGCAGCTTATGGGACAGGACCACAGATACGCAGTATTTT. This chain joins TRBV7-2 and TRBJ2-3; 8 bases are shared with TRBD1. The CDR3 loop spans 15 amino acids. Germline trimming cut 2 bases from V and 2 bases from J; bases unmatched to any gene: 3. The germline CDR1 and CDR2 sequences are SGHTA and FQGNSA.

This clonotype was counted a few times. The chain recombines TRBV2 with TRBJ2-1, with 8 bases aligning to TRBD2. J was trimmed by 4 bases and V by 8 bases; bases with no gene match: 10. The CDR3 consists of 15 residues. Germline V gene data show CDR1 as SNHLY and CDR2 as FYNNEI. CDR3 amino acids: CASVSGTPGYNEQFF. Written as DNA, the CDR3 is TGTGCCAGCGTTAGCGGGACACCGGGGTACAATGAGCAGTTCTTC. Full variable domain (missing parts from reference TRBV2 and TRBJ2-1): EPEVTQTPSHQVTQMGQEVILRCVPISNHLYFYWYRQILGQKVEFLVSFYNNEISEKSEIFDDQFSVERPDGSNFTLKIRSTKLEDSAMYFCASVSGTPGYNEQFFGPGTRLTVL.

This clonotype was counted only a few times. This chain connects TRBV20-1 to TRBJ1-3; D call uncertain. Germline V CDR1 and CDR2: DFQATT, SNEGSKA (reference sequence). This CDR3 contains 11 residues. V was pared by 7 bases and J by 2 bases, with 6 bases between. Here the CDR3 reads CSVQTGNTIYF. CDR3 coding DNA: TGCAGTGTCCAAACTGGAAACACCATATATTTT.

Only a few counts were recorded for this clonotype. This chain uses TRBV7-2 with TRBJ2-5; D not resolved. V was trimmed by 1 base and J by 1 base, leaving 7 bases between them. This CDR3 has 14 amino acids. Germline V gene data show CDR1 as SGHTA and CDR2 as FQGNSA. This chain's CDR3 is CASSLVTSQETQYF. For the CDR3, the DNA is TGTGCCAGCAGCTTAGTTACAAGCCAAGAGACCCAGTACTTC.

The CDR3 DNA is TGTGCCAGCAGCGAGTTCGGGGCCAATGAGCAGTTCTTC. Residues: CASSEFGANEQFF. The chain employs TRBV11-3 and TRBJ2-1; the D call may be TRBD1 or TRBD2 (5 bases each). V lost 5 bases, J lost 6 bases, and 11 bases lay in between. Germline CDR1 reads SGHNT; CDR2 reads YENEEA. CDR3 size: 13 residues.

The chain has TRBV11-1 and TRBJ2-5; D is unclear. Germline CDR1 reads SGHAT; CDR2 reads FQDESV (reference sequence). With 5 bases removed from V and 5 bases from J, the gap between germline ends came to 12 bases. CDR3 length: 13 residues. The CDR3 nucleotides are TGTGCCAGCAGCACAAAAAGGGTGGAGACCCAGTACTTC. Amino acids: CASSTKRVETQYF.

The table lists this clonotype with a few counts. The chain uses TRBV24-1 and TRBJ2-7; 13 bases map to TRBD2. V shed 3 bases and J 2 bases; nucleotides not matched to a gene: 0. Germline V gene sequence: CDR1 KGHDR, CDR2 SFDVKD. This CDR3 is built from 15 residues. In DNA form, the CDR3 reads TGTGCCACCAGTGATGGACTAGCGGGGGCCTACGAGCAGTACTTC. Its translation: CATSDGLAGAYEQYF.